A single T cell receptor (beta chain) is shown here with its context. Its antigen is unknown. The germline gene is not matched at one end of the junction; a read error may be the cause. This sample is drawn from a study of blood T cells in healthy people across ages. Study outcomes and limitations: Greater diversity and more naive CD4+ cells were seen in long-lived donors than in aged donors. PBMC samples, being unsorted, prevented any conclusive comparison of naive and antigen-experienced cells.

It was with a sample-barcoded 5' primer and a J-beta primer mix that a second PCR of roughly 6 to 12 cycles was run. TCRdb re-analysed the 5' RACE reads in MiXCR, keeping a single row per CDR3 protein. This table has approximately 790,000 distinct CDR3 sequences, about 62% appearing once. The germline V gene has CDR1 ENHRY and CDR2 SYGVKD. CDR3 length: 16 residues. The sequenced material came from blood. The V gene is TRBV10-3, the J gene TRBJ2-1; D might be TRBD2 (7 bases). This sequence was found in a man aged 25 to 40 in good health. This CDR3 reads CTISESNRGAINEQFF. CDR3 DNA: TGTACCATCAGTGAGTCGAACCGGGGGGCAATCAATGAGCAGTTCTTC.